Below are 10 T cell receptor beta chains sequenced from a single sample in a study of blood T cell repertoires in COVID-19 (TCRdb year 2020). Libraries were built with the immunoSEQ multiplex PCR assay. Not all clones reach the TCRdb copy of this immuneACCESS table, which keeps in-frame sequences only. Checked studies attribute under half of the gap to unresolved V genes and leave the rest unexplained. The sample table records 120,000 or so clones; about three quarters of these occur just once. 6.2% of the sample belongs to the ten largest clones. Specimen: peripheral blood. The receptors were gathered from a man between 65 and 85 years old with acute or convalescent COVID-19.

By share of the sample, this clone is medium-sized. CDR3 nucleotides: TGCACCAGCAGCCAACCAGGACAAGACGAGGACACTGAAGCTTTCTTT. Translating it yields CTSSQPGQDEDTEAFF. The chain links TRBV1 to TRBJ1-1; TRBD1 reflects the table's D call only, with no check against the DNA. TRBV1 is given as a pseudogene. This CDR3 comprises 16 residues.

In this sample, this clone turned up a few times. The CDR3 bases are TGTGCCAGCAGGTTGACAGGGGTGAACACTGAAGCTTTCTTT. Translating gives CASRLTGVNTEAFF. V and J are TRBV13 and TRBJ1-1; 8 nucleotides agree with TRBD1. The J segment lost 0 bases and the V segment lost 6 bases, leaving 3 bases of the junction unmatched. Germline loops: CDR1 PRHDT, CDR2 FYEKMQ (reference sequence). There are 14 residues in the CDR3.

The chain employs TRBV27 and TRBJ1-6, with no clear D. The CDR3 contains 16 residues. Germline CDR1 and CDR2: MNHEY and SMNVEV (reference sequence). V lost 3 bases, J lost 9 bases, and 18 bases lay in between. The CDR3 spells CASSLGSGGLGSPLHF. The CDR3 DNA sequence: TGTGCCAGCAGTTTGGGTTCCGGAGGGCTTGGTTCACCCCTCCACTTT.

The rearrangement links TRBV7-8 to TRBJ2-3, with D possibly being TRBD2 (6 bases). Trimming pared 2 bases from V and 4 bases from J, leaving 22 bases between. The V gene's germline CDR1 is SGHVS and CDR2 FQNEAQ. The CDR3 covers 18 residues. CDR3 DNA sequence: TGTGCCAGCAGCTTACCCACGGGGCGGGAACGGTTAGCAGATACGCAGTATTTT. Protein product: CASSLPTGRERLADTQYF.

The chain links TRBV19 to TRBJ2-5; a possible D gene is TRBD1 (7 bases). The V and J ends lost 2 bases and 4 bases respectively, with 14 bases between them. Germline CDR1 and CDR2: LNHDA and SQIVND (reference sequence). The CDR3 is made up of 15 amino acids. For the CDR3, the DNA is TGTGCCAGTAGTATAATGGGGCAGGGGGGAGAGACCCAGTACTTC. It is translated as CASSIMGQGGETQYF.

The chain carries TRBV11-1 and TRBJ2-7; tentative D call: TRBD2 (5 bases). This CDR3 has 15 amino acids. CDR1 is SGHAT, CDR2 FQDESV, per germline (reference sequence). Between the trimmed V and J ends, which lost 10 bases and 3 bases, there was a span of 22 bases. This chain's CDR3 is CATPWLEVSSYEQYF. Here the CDR3 DNA reads TGTGCCACCCCATGGTTGGAGGTTTCTAGCTACGAGCAGTACTTC. Complete variable domain (other parts from reference TRBV11-1 and TRBJ2-7): EAEVAQSPRYKITEKSQAVAFWCDPISGHATLYWYRQILGQGPELLVQFQDESVVDDSQLPKDRFSAERLKGVDSTLKIQPAELGDSAMYLCATPWLEVSSYEQYFGPGTRLTVT.

The chain couples TRBV6-6 to TRBJ2-6; perhaps TRBD2 as D (5 bases). V gave up 6 bases and J gave up 0 bases, with 12 bases separating them. Germline-derived CDR1 and CDR2 are MNHNY and SVGAGI (reference sequence). CDR3 size: 16 residues. The CDR3 nucleotides are TGTGCCAGCAGAACGACCACTAGCTCTGGGGCCAACGTCCTGACTTTC. Its protein is CASRTTTSSGANVLTF.

This clone was found a few times. The gene calls are TRBV2 and TRBJ2-7; no reliable D call. This CDR3 region has 13 residues. With 3 bases removed from V and 2 bases from J, the gap between germline ends came to 8 bases. CDR1 and CDR2 (germline): SNHLY, FYNNEI. CDR3 region: CASSDLAPYEQYF. The CDR3 DNA reads TGTGCCAGCAGTGATTTAGCTCCCTACGAGCAGTACTTC.

The chain joins TRBV11-3 to TRBJ2-6; no reliable D call. This CDR3 is 13 amino acids long. Trimming stripped 3 bases from V and 4 bases from J, with 4 bases between. Germline V gene lookup returns CDR1 SGHNT and CDR2 YENEEA. CDR3: CASSFAGANVLTF. The CDR3 DNA reads as TGTGCCAGCAGCTTCGCGGGGGCCAACGTCCTGACTTTC. The variable domain in full, completed from reference TRBV11-3 and TRBJ2-6, reads EAGVVQSPRYKIIEKKQPVAFWCNPISGHNTLYWYLQNLGQGPELLIRYENEEAVDDSQLPKDRFSAERLKGVDSTLKIQPAELGDSAVYLCASSFAGANVLTFGAGSRLTVL.

The CDR3 DNA follows: TGTGCCAGCAGTTTAGAGACAAGGAGGCCGGCGAACACTGAAGCTTTCTTT. Protein product: CASSLETRRPANTEAFF. The chain is built from TRBV27 and TRBJ1-1; no firm D call. V lost 2 bases and J lost 1, with 17 bases in between. Germline CDR1 and CDR2: MNHEY and SMNVEV (reference sequence). CDR3 size: 17 residues.